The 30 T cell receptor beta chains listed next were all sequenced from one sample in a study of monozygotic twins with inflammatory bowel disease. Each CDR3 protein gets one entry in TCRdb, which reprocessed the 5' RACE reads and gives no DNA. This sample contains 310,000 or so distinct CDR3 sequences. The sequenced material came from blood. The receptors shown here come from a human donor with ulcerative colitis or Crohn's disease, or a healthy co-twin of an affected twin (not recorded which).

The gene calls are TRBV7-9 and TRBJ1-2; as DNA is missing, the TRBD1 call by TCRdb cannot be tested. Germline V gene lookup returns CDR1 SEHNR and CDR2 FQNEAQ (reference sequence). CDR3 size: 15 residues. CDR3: CASSWQGASNYGYTF.

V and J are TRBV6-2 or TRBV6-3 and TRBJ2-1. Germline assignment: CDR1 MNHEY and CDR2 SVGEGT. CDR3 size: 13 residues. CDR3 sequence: CASSSDLDNEQFF.

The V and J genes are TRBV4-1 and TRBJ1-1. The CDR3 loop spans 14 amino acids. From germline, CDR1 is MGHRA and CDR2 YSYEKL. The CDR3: CASSHRARRTEAFF.

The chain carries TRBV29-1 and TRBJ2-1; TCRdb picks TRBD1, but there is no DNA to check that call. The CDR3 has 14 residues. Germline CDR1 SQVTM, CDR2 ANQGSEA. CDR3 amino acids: CSVLGERAYNEQFF.

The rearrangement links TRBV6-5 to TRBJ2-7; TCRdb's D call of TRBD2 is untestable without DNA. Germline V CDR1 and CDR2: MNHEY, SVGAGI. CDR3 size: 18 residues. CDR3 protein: CASSYQGGSAGLAYEQYF.

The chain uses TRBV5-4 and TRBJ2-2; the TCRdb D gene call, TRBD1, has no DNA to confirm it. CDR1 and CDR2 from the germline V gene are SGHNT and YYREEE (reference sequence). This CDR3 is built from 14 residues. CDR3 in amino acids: CASNRPGGAGELFF.

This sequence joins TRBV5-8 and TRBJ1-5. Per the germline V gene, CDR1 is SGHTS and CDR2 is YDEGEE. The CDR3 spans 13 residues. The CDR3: CASSLGTRQPQHF.

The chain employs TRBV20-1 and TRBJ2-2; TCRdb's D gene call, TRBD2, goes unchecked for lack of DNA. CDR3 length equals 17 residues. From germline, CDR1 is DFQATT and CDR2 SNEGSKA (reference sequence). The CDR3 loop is CSARGTGGLANTGELFF.

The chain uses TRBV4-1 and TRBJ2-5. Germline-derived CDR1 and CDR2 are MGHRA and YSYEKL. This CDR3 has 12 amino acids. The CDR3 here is CASSQDRETQYF.

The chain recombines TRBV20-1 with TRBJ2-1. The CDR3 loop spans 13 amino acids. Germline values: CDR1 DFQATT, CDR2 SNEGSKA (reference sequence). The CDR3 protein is CSAGGRSFGEQFF.

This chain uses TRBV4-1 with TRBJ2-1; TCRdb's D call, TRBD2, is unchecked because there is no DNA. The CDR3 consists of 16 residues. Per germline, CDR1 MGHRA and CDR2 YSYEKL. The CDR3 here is CASSQLTSGRAGEQFF.

CDR3 loop: CASSVGLANEQYF. V is TRBV9 and J is TRBJ2-1; the D call from TCRdb, TRBD2, cannot be confirmed without DNA. The CDR3 loop spans 13 amino acids. Per germline, CDR1 SGDLS and CDR2 YYNGEE.

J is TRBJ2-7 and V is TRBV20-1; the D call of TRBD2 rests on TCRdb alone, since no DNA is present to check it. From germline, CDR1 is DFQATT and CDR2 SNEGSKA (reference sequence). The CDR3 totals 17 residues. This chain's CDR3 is CSASIPLVAGVAYEQYF.

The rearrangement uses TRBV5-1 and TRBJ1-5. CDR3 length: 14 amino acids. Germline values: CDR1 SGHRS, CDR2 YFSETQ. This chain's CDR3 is CASSLRGLDQPQHF.

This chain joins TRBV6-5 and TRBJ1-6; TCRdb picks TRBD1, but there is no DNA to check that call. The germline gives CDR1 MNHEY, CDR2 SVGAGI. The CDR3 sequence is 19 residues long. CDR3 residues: CASSYRGQGATFYNSPLHF.

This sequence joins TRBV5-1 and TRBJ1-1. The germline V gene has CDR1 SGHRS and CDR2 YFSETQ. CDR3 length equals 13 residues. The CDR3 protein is CASSLVVNTEAFF.

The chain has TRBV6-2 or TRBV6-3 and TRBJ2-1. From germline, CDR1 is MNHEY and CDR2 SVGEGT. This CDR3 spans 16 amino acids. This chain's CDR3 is CASSYSPRAPSYEQFF.

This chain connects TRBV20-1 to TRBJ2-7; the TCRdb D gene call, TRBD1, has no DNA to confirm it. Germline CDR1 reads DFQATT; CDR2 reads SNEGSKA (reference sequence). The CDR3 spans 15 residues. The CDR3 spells CSARPPPRSSYEQYF.

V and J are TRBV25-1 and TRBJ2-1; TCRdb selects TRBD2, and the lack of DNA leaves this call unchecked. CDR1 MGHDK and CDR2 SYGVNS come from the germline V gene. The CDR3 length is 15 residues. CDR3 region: CASSEYQGLNNEQFF.

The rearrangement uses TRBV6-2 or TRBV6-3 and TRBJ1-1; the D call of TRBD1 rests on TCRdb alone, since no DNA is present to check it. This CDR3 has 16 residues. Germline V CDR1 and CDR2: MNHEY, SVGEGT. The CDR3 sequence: CASSRIPGQRNTEAFF.

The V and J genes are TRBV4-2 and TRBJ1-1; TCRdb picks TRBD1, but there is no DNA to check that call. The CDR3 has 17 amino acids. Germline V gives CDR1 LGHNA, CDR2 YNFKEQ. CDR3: CASSQEPARQGDTEAFF.

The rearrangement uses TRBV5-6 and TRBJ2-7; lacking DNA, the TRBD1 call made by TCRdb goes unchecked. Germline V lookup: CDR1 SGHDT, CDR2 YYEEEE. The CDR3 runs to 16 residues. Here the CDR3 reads CASSLVAGQGTGEQYF.

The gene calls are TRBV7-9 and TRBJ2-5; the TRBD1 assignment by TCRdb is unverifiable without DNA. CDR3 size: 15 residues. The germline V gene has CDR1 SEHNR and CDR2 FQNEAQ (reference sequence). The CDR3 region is CASRLAGTAKETQYF. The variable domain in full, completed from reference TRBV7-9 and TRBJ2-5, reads DTGVSQNPRHKITKRGQNVTFRCDPISEHNRLYWYRQTLGQGPEFLTYFQNEAQLEKSRLLSDRFSAERPKGSFSTLEIQRTEQGDSAMYLCASRLAGTAKETQYFGPGTRLLVL.

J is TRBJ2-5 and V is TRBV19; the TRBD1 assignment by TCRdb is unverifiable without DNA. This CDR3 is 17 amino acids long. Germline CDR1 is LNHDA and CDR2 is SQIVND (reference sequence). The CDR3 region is CASRPGVPGQRLETQYF.

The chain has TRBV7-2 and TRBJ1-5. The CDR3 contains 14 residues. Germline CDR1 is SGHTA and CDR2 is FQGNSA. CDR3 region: CASTSDSRSQPQHF.

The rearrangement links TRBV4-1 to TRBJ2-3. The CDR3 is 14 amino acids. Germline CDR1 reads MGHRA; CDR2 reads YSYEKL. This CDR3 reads CASNPSTGTDTQYF.

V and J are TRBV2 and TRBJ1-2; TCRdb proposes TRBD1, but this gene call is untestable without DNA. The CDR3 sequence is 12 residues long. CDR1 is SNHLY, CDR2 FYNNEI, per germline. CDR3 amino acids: CASGGQGDGYTF.

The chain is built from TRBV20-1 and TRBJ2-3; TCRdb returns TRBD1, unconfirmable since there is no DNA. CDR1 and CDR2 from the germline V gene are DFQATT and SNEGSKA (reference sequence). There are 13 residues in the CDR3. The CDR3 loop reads CSARDGRAYTQYF.

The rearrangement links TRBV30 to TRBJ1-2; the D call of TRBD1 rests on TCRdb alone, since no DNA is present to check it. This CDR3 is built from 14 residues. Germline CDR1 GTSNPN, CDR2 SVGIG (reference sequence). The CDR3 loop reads CAWLGPGNHYGYSF.

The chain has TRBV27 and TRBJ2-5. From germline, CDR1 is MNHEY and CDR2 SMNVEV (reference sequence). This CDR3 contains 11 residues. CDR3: CASSPKRSQYF.